This T cell receptor beta chain was profiled in a study of cytomegalovirus exposure and HLA in healthy donors. In the study overall: There were under 140 million unique TCR beta sequences, drawn from 180 million or so T cells, in an earlier analysis.

Trimming removed 3 bases from V and 6 bases from J, with 9 bases in between. The CDR3 covers 13 residues. Germline V gene lookup returns CDR1 MNHNY and CDR2 SVGAGI (reference sequence). Overall study findings and caveats: Highly shared variants forming one cluster were likely a sequencing artifact. The number of N-insertions in an Asian-associated ancestry cluster was reportedly below the roughly 670-donor mean in a later analysis. Most sequenced TCRs were rare (though some public TCRs occurred in many donors).

Concerning this clone itself: The antigen is undetermined.

60 Vbeta and 13 Jbeta primers were used in PCR. Assay used: immunoSEQ multiplex PCR; TCRdb lists only in-frame clones, some missing. The sample has 160,000 or so clones; around 77% are singletons. The V call is TRBV6-6, the J call TRBJ1-5; D remains unclear. The sample comprised PBMCs. This TCR was sampled from a man between 60 and 75 years old in good health and CMV-seronegative. The CDR3 bases are TGTGCCAGCAGTTATACGAGCGTTCAGCCCCAGCATTTT. Protein sequence: CASSYTSVQPQHF.